This TCR beta chain stems from a study of patients and donors after allogeneic stem cell transplantation (dated by TCRdb to 2018 to 2020). Library preparation used RT-PCR. The sequencer was a NextSeq 550. TCRdb passed the public sequencing reads through fastp at Q25 and MiXCR, retaining productive beta sequences. Every distinct CDR3 protein forms one entry, paired with its most common genes and DNA. This sample is represented by some 160,000 distinct CDR3 sequences; 20% to 25% of them were singletons. 26% of the sample is in the top ten clones. Regarding this clonotype: The antigen it binds to is not known. The junction and the germline gene differ at one end; a read error may be behind it.

The CDR3 spans 20 residues, from the cysteine through the phenylalanine. Only CDR3 DNA is held: 60 bases, read in frame from base 1. The chain was built from TRBV12-3 or TRBV12-4 and TRBJ2-2; 11 central nucleotides agree with TRBD2. The TCR sequence derives from a human donor who was either an allogeneic HSCT recipient or a stem cell or donor lymphocyte infusion donor (not recorded which). It is not recorded whose cells these are; they may come from a transplant donor. Input material: blood, either unsorted or a sorted T cell fraction (not recorded which). The encoded CDR3 is CASSLAVAGGTPTNTRELFF. The nucleotides read TGTGCCAGCAGTTTAGCGGTAGCGGGGGGGACTCCTACGAACACCAGGGAGCTGTTTTTT.